Sample share makes the clone carrying this T cell receptor beta chain medium-sized. Antigen unknown. cDNA was made from 500 ng RNA using alpha and beta constant primers. Alpha and beta chain libraries were made separately by chain-specific third strand synthesis with multiplexing indices. All rearrangements within a chain used one primer pair; cDNA molecules carried barcodes. TCRdb called the 5' RACE reads again in MiXCR, with one record for every CDR3 protein. The sample gives 17,000 or so distinct CDR3 sequences, 9.4% of which show up once; about 5.1% is in the top ten. This specimen comes from a study of HIV-infected patients and healthy controls. Study conclusions and caveats: HIV-infected patients shared fewer CDR3 sequences between individuals than healthy controls.

The repertoire came from unfractionated whole blood and reflected all unsorted peripheral T cells. Control samples came from ten to eleven uninfected healthy donors, a few of them resampled after two to four months. The RNA source was an approximately 2.6 ml peripheral blood draw. CDR1 and CDR2 from the germline V gene are SGHVS and FNYEAQ. The CDR3 covers 16 residues. With 0 bases clipped from V and 3 bases from J, the junction kept 5 bases outside the gene matches. The chain joins TRBV7-6 to TRBJ2-1; 7 bases are a match to TRBD1. The source of this sequence is an adult in good health. Sequencing input: blood. CDR3 bases: TGTGCCAGCAGCTTAGCGGGACAGAGCTACTACAATGAGCAGTTCTTC. This encodes CASSLAGQSYYNEQFF.